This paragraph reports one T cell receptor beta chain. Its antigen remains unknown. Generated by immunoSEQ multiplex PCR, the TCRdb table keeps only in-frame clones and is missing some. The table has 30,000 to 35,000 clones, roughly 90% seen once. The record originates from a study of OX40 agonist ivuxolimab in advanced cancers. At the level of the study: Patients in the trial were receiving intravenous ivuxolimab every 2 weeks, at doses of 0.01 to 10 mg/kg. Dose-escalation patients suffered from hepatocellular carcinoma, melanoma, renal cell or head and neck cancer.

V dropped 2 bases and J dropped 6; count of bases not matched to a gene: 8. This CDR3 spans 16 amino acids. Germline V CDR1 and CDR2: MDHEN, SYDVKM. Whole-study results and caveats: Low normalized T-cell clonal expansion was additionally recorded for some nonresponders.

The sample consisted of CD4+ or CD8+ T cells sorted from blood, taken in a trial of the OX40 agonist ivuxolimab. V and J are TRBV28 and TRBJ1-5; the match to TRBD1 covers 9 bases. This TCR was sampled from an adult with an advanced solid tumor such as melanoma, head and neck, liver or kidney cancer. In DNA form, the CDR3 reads TGTGCCAGCAGTTTAAACCCGGGACAGGGCGGTCAGCCCCAGCATTTT. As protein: CASSLNPGQGGQPQHF.